This TCR beta chain comes out of a study of T cells in Graves' hyperthyroidism and ophthalmopathy. Germline V CDR1 and CDR2: SEHNR, FQNEAQ (reference sequence). CDR3 length: 14 residues. V shed 2 bases and J shed 4 bases, with 11 bases lying between them. Amplified TCR beta CDR3 regions derived from RNA transcripts. HTBI primers were employed in a first-round RT-PCR of the TCR CDR3. Using its own MiXCR run on the multiplex PCR reads, TCRdb lists one record per CDR3 protein. Of 730,000 or so distinct CDR3 sequences in the sample, roughly 20% were seen once. The source material was blood. The TCR comes from a woman aged 45-59 years with Graves' hyperthyroidism that later progressed to Graves' ophthalmopathy. The genes are TRBV7-9 and TRBJ2-5, with D perhaps matching TRBD1 (6 bases). The CDR3 bases are TGTGCCAGCAGCTTAAATGGGGGCGGAGAGACCCAGTACTTC. Residues: CASSLNGGGETQYF. The full variable domain, in which reference TRBV7-9 and TRBJ2-5 provide the parts outside the CDR3, is DTGVSQNPRHKITKRGQNVTFRCDPISEHNRLYWYRQTLGQGPEFLTYFQNEAQLEKSRLLSDRFSAERPKGSFSTLEIQRTEQGDSAMYLCASSLNGGGETQYFGPGTRLLVL.